These 16 T cell receptor beta chains were all obtained from the same sample, sequenced in a study of cytomegalovirus exposure and HLA in healthy donors. The data were produced by immunoSEQ multiplex PCR, yet TCRdb's version contains in-frame clones alone and is incomplete. The table includes a few hundred thousand clones, about 91% detected once. The sample comprised PBMCs. These receptors were taken from a woman aged 18-35 years in good health and CMV-seronegative.

V gene TRBV4-1 combines with J gene TRBJ2-1; D is ambiguous. The length of the CDR3 is 13 residues. Per the germline V gene, CDR1 is MGHRA and CDR2 is YSYEKL. The V and J ends lost 0 bases and 8 bases respectively, with 8 bases between them. The CDR3 spells CASSQDQVDEQFF. For the CDR3, the DNA is TGCGCCAGCAGCCAAGATCAGGTAGATGAGCAGTTCTTC.

The chain joins TRBV6-6 to TRBJ2-7; 9 bases are shared with TRBD2. CDR3 length: 14 residues. Losses at the gene ends were 8 bases for V and 3 bases for J; bases not matched to a gene: 8. CDR1 is MNHNY, CDR2 SVGAGI, per germline (reference sequence). In DNA form, the CDR3 reads TGTGCCAGCCGTACCGGGACTAGCTACTACGAGCAGTACTTC. This gives the protein CASRTGTSYYEQYF.

The V and J genes are TRBV6-6 and TRBJ2-7, with a weak D call TRBD1 (6 bases). CDR1 and CDR2 (germline): MNHNY, SVGAGI (reference sequence). There are 14 residues in the CDR3. V lost 2 bases, J lost 2 bases, and 10 bases lay in between. CDR3 region: CASSYADRTYEQYF. The CDR3 DNA is TGTGCCAGCAGTTACGCGGACAGAACCTACGAGCAGTACTTC.

The chain links TRBV7-9 to TRBJ2-2, with TRBD2 matching over 7 bases. V was pared by 5 bases and J by 2 bases, with 11 bases of the junction left unmatched. The CDR3 has 17 amino acids. Germline V lookup: CDR1 SEHNR, CDR2 FQNEAQ (reference sequence). The CDR3, as DNA: TGTGCCAGCAGCGCCCCATCCCTAGCGGACAACACCGGGGAGCTGTTTTTT. Translation gives CASSAPSLADNTGELFF.

The genes are TRBV5-1 and TRBJ2-1, with a tentative D call TRBD2 (6 bases). Trimming removed 3 bases at V and 4 bases at J, with 17 bases between. Germline-derived CDR1 and CDR2 are SGHRS and YFSETQ. The CDR3 sequence is 16 residues long. Written as DNA, the CDR3 is TGCGCCAGCAGCTCAAGGGGCGATGGACTATACAATGAGCAGTTCTTC. It translates to CASSSRGDGLYNEQFF.

This clone was seen many times. The rearrangement joins TRBV7-9 to TRBJ2-1; 8 bases agree with TRBD1. V lost 4 bases and J lost 2; bases outside the gene matches: 4. Looked up from germline, CDR1 is SEHNR and CDR2 is FQNEAQ (reference sequence). CDR3 size: 15 residues. The CDR3 region is CASSSRDRTYNEQFF. The DNA for the CDR3 is TGTGCCAGCAGCTCCCGGGACAGGACCTACAATGAGCAGTTCTTC.

V usage is TRBV7-3 and J usage is TRBJ2-3, with D maybe TRBD2 (5 bases). Germline V lookup: CDR1 SGHTA, CDR2 FQGTGA. The V end lost 5 bases, the J end lost 1 base, and 13 bases lay between the germline ends. CDR3 size: 15 residues. CDR3 DNA: TGTGCCAGCAGCAAGACCGGGATTGGCACAGATACGCAGTATTTT. This gives the protein CASSKTGIGTDTQYF.

J is TRBJ2-7 and V is TRBV7-9; maybe TRBD2 (6 bases). This CDR3 has 15 amino acids. The germline V gene encodes CDR1 SEHNR and CDR2 FQNEAQ (reference sequence). Trimming took off 7 bases at V and 0 bases at J, with 16 bases between the two ends. The CDR3 sequence: CASTLVGGTSYEQYF. CDR3 nucleotide sequence: TGTGCCAGCACCCTAGTCGGCGGGACCTCCTACGAGCAGTACTTC.

V is TRBV6-5 and J is TRBJ2-5; D is undetermined. CDR1 is MNHEY, CDR2 SVGAGI, per germline. The CDR3 contains 15 residues. Trimming removed 5 bases from V and 1 base from J, with 14 bases in between. Written as DNA, the CDR3 is TGTGCCAGCAGTGTCGCCATACAATTCCAAGAGACCCAGTACTTC. Its translation is CASSVAIQFQETQYF.

The rearrangement uses TRBV2 and TRBJ1-4; 7 positions agree with TRBD1. Losses at the gene ends were 2 bases for V and 0 bases for J; bases not matched to a gene: 3. The germline V gene has CDR1 SNHLY and CDR2 FYNNEI. The CDR3 runs to 16 residues. In nucleotides, the CDR3 is TGTGCCAGCAGTGAACGTGACAGGGCAACTAATGAAAAACTGTTTTTT. It translates to CASSERDRATNEKLFF.

The genes are TRBV28 and TRBJ2-5, with 9 bases that match TRBD1. CDR1 and CDR2 from the germline V gene are MDHEN and SYDVKM. The V and J ends lost 5 bases and 2 bases, in that order; junction bases with no gene match: 3. The CDR3 spans 14 residues. The CDR3 loop reads CASSPDRGQETQYF. CDR3 bases: TGTGCCAGCAGTCCCGACAGGGGGCAAGAGACCCAGTACTTC.

This chain links TRBV7-9 with TRBJ2-3; 7 bases map to TRBD2. V shed 1 base and J 0 bases; nucleotides not matched to a gene: 4. Germline values: CDR1 SEHNR, CDR2 FQNEAQ (reference sequence). This CDR3 has 16 amino acids. Written as DNA, the CDR3 is TGTGCCAGCAGCTTAGGCCTAGCGGCTAGCACAGATACGCAGTATTTT. It encodes CASSLGLAASTDTQYF. The complete variable domain, with remaining parts taken from reference TRBV7-9 and TRBJ2-3, reads DTGVSQNPRHKITKRGQNVTFRCDPISEHNRLYWYRQTLGQGPEFLTYFQNEAQLEKSRLLSDRFSAERPKGSFSTLEIQRTEQGDSAMYLCASSLGLAASTDTQYFGPGTRLTVL.

The chain has TRBV6-6 and TRBJ2-3, with D possibly TRBD2 on 6 matching bases. The CDR3 covers 16 residues. Looked up from germline, CDR1 is MNHNY and CDR2 is SVGAGI (reference sequence). V shed 0 bases and J shed 5 bases, with 15 bases lying between them. CDR3 loop: CASSYSSPGVVDTQYF. In DNA form, the CDR3 reads TGTGCCAGCAGTTACTCGTCTCCGGGAGTCGTAGATACGCAGTATTTT.

The chain has TRBV29-1 and TRBJ2-3; 11 bases agree with TRBD2. The CDR3 sequence is 18 residues long. V was pared by 5 bases and J by 8 bases, with 21 bases of the junction left unmatched. CDR1 SQVTM and CDR2 ANQGSEA come from the germline V gene. The CDR3 region is CSVLTLTTSGRLGITQYF. The CDR3 bases are TGCAGCGTTCTTACCCTCACCACTAGCGGGAGACTTGGGATTACGCAGTATTTT.

This clone was seen only once. The chain has TRBV2 and TRBJ2-7, with D possibly TRBD1 on 6 matching bases. From germline, CDR1 is SNHLY and CDR2 FYNNEI. The V gene lost 0 bases and the J gene lost 2 bases, with 20 bases spanning the gap. The CDR3 is made up of 18 amino acids. In DNA form, the CDR3 reads TGTGCCAGCAGTGAAGCGCTTTTCCAGAAGGACAGTACCTACGAGCAGTACTTC. Residues: CASSEALFQKDSTYEQYF.

The chain couples TRBV6-5 to TRBJ1-4; D is undetermined. V was clipped by 6 bases and J by 7 bases, with 18 bases between them. Germline values: CDR1 MNHEY, CDR2 SVGAGI. The length of the CDR3 is 15 residues. The CDR3 here is CASSRTQLRGEKLFF. The CDR3 DNA sequence: TGTGCCAGCAGCCGAACTCAGCTGCGGGGTGAAAAACTGTTTTTT.